Below are 15 T cell receptor beta chains sequenced from a single sample in a study of T cells in Graves' hyperthyroidism and ophthalmopathy. The CDR3 regions of TCR beta were amplified from RNA transcripts. RT-PCR in the first round (using the HTBI primer set) targeted the TCR CDR3. MiXCR, applied by TCRdb to the multiplex PCR reads, yields one record per CDR3 protein. The table has fewer than 850,000 distinct CDR3 sequences, roughly 17% seen once. Sample: blood. All receptors come from a man aged 45-65 years with Graves' hyperthyroidism.

This clonotype showed up many times. CDR3 coding DNA: TGTGCCAGCAGCCAAACACCTTGGCGGGGGACAATAACCTACGAGCAGTACTTC. It encodes CASSQTPWRGTITYEQYF. The genes are TRBV7-3 and TRBJ2-7, with D possibly being TRBD2 (7 bases). Germline lookup yields CDR1 SGHTA and CDR2 FQGTGA. The V and J ends lost 5 bases and 2 bases respectively, with 25 bases between them. The CDR3 contains 18 residues.

There are a few counts of this clonotype. V gene TRBV6-1 combines with J gene TRBJ1-1; D unclear. V lost 7 bases and J lost 1, with 10 bases in between. The CDR3 sequence is 13 residues long. The germline V gene has CDR1 MNHNS and CDR2 SASEGT. The CDR3 DNA follows: TGTGCCAGCATGCTTGACTCGAACACTGAAGCTTTCTTT. This encodes CASMLDSNTEAFF.

This clonotype was seen only a few times. The chain employs TRBV2 and TRBJ2-1; 9 bases are shared with TRBD2. The junction had 6 bases not matched to a gene; V was cut back by 3 bases and J by 6 bases. Per the germline V gene, CDR1 is SNHLY and CDR2 is FYNNEI. The CDR3 runs 15 residues. The CDR3 protein is CASSDALAGINEQFF. The CDR3 DNA follows: TGTGCCAGCAGTGATGCCCTAGCGGGAATCAATGAGCAGTTCTTC. The full variable domain, with the rest looked up from reference TRBV2 and TRBJ2-1, is EPEVTQTPSHQVTQMGQEVILRCVPISNHLYFYWYRQILGQKVEFLVSFYNNEISEKSEIFDDQFSVERPDGSNFTLKIRSTKLEDSAMYFCASSDALAGINEQFFGPGTRLTVL.

This clonotype was detected a few times. This rearrangement joins TRBV29-1 to TRBJ2-6, with a tentative D call TRBD1 (6 bases). V dropped 7 bases and J dropped 0 bases, with 13 bases sitting between them. The CDR3 consists of 15 residues. Germline loops: CDR1 SQVTM, CDR2 ANQGSEA. CDR3 coding DNA: TGCAGCGCGGATACAGGGACCTCTGGGGCCAACGTCCTGACTTTC. It yields the protein CSADTGTSGANVLTF.

The gene calls are TRBV15 and TRBJ2-1; possible D gene TRBD1, 6 bases. Trimming cost V 0 bases and J 6 bases, with 12 bases left between them. The germline CDR1 and CDR2 sequences are LNHNV and YYDKDF (reference sequence). This CDR3 has 15 amino acids. This CDR3 is CATSRELDSCNEQFF. CDR3 DNA: TGTGCCACCAGCAGAGAGTTGGACAGTTGCAATGAGCAGTTCTTC.

This clonotype was picked up many times. The rearrangement joins TRBV20-1 to TRBJ2-5; D is unclear. The CDR3 is 14 residues long. Trimming cost V 0 bases and J 1 base, with 9 bases left between them. CDR1 DFQATT and CDR2 SNEGSKA come from the germline V gene (reference sequence). The CDR3 sequence is CSARDFGTQETQYF. The CDR3 nucleotides read TGCAGTGCTAGAGATTTTGGTACCCAAGAGACCCAGTACTTC.

This clonotype was counted at least ten times. This chain joins TRBV29-1 and TRBJ2-7; TRBD1 or TRBD2 may be the D gene (5 bases each). The V end was cut by 4 bases, the J end by 3 bases, with 16 bases between. The CDR3 is 14 amino acids. Germline values: CDR1 SQVTM, CDR2 ANQGSEA. In DNA, the CDR3 is TGCAGCGTTGGGCGGCGAGGGGCCCACTACGAGCAGTACTTC. This translates into CSVGRRGAHYEQYF.

The V call is TRBV20-1, the J call TRBJ2-7, with TRBD2 identical over 12 bases. The CDR3 length is 13 residues. The V segment lost 3 bases and the J segment 4 bases; nucleotides outside the gene matches: 1. CDR1 DFQATT and CDR2 SNEGSKA come from the germline V gene (reference sequence). The CDR3 reads CSARTSGRYEQYF. CDR3 coding DNA: TGCAGTGCTAGGACTAGCGGGAGATACGAGCAGTACTTC.

This clonotype appeared many times. This chain uses TRBV12-3 or TRBV12-4 with TRBJ2-2; D gene uncertain. The CDR3 loop spans 13 amino acids. V was trimmed by 3 bases and J by 8 bases, leaving 10 bases between them. CDR3 in amino acids: CASSLTTLGELFF. CDR3 nucleotide sequence: TGTGCCAGCAGTTTGACGACTCTAGGGGAGCTGTTTTTT.

This clonotype was seen a few times. The chain uses TRBV29-1 and TRBJ2-2, with unresolved D. The V and J ends lost 1 base and 6 bases respectively, with 15 bases between them. Germline V gives CDR1 SQVTM, CDR2 ANQGSEA. The CDR3 loop spans 15 amino acids. As DNA, the CDR3 is TGCAGCGTTGAAGCCCCAGTCCCAGATTCCGGGGAGCTGTTTTTT. This encodes CSVEAPVPDSGELFF.

The J gene is TRBJ2-1, the V gene TRBV15, with 10 nucleotides matching TRBD1. V was clipped by 2 bases and J by 7 bases; unmatched bases: 11. This CDR3 is 17 amino acids long. Germline V gene sequence: CDR1 LNHNV, CDR2 YYDKDF (reference sequence). The CDR3 reads CATSRIRDRGRVNEQFF. Here the CDR3 DNA reads TGTGCCACCAGCAGAATAAGGGACAGGGGTCGGGTAAATGAGCAGTTCTTC.

Many counts were recorded for this clonotype. This chain uses TRBV6-5 with TRBJ2-1; D is uncertain. In germline, CDR1 is MNHEY, CDR2 SVGAGI. The CDR3 covers 14 residues. V shed 1 base and J shed 4 bases, with 8 bases lying between them. The CDR3 sequence is CASSYLASYNEQFF. CDR3 sequence (DNA): TGTGCCAGCAGTTACTTGGCTTCTTACAATGAGCAGTTCTTC.

This clonotype was observed at least ten times. The gene calls are TRBV12-3 or TRBV12-4 and TRBJ2-5; TRBD1 matches at 10 bases. The V and J ends lost 7 bases and 5 bases, in that order; junction bases with no gene match: 7. There are 14 residues in the CDR3. The CDR3 region has the DNA TGTGCCAGCACGACAGGGGGCGCGGGGGAGACCCAGTACTTC. Translating it yields CASTTGGAGETQYF.

This chain joins TRBV29-1 and TRBJ2-7, with 8 nucleotides matching TRBD1. The V and J ends lost 3 bases and 3 bases, in that order; junction bases with no gene match: 4. The CDR3 covers 13 residues. Germline CDR1 and CDR2: SQVTM and ANQGSEA. CDR3 bases: TGCAGCGTTGATCTAGGACAGGGCTACGAGCAGTACTTC. This sequence encodes CSVDLGQGYEQYF.

The chain carries TRBV6-5 and TRBJ2-5; the D gene is possibly TRBD2 (5 bases). The CDR3 runs 13 residues. The V gene lost 7 bases and the J gene lost 4 bases, with 13 bases spanning the gap. CDR1 and CDR2 (germline): MNHEY, SVGAGI. The CDR3 DNA reads as TGTGCCAGCATTTGGAGACGGGGAGAGACCCAGTACTTC. Its protein product is CASIWRRGETQYF.